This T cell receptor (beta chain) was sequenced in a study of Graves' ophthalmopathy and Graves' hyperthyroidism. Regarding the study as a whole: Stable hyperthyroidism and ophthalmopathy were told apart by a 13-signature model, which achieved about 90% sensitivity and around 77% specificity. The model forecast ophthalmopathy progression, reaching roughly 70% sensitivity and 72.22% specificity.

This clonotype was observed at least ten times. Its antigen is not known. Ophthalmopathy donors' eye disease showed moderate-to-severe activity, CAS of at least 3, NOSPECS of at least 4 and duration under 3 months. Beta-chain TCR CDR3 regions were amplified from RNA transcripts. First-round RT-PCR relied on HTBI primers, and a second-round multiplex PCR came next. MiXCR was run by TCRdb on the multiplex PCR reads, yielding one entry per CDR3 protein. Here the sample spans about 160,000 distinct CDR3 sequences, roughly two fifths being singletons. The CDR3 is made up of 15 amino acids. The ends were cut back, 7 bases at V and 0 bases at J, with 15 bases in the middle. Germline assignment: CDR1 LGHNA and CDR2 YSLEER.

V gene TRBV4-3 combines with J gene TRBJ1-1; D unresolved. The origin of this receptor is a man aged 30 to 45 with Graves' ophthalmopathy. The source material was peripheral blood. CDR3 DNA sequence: TGCGCCAGCACAGAAAGTGCGGAGTTGAACACTGAAGCTTTCTTT. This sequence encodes CASTESAELNTEAFF.